Included here is one TCR beta chain sequence, with context. The sample originates from a study of blood T cell repertoires in COVID-19. For the study at large: T cells, B-cell-depleted T cells, or PBMCs provided the cDNA or gDNA that served as material.

The CDR3 is 15 amino acids. Methods used by the authors: From reference gene primer amplification, estimates of nucleated cell counts were derived. TCRdb's copy holds only in-frame clones and misses some; the assay was immunoSEQ multiplex PCR. The DNA was the basis for D and trimming; V, J and clone size are from that table. The table includes 150,000 or so clones, approximately 84% detected once. This TCR was recovered from a woman aged 55 to 70 with acute or convalescent COVID-19. This chain links TRBV21-1 with TRBJ1-3; the listed D gene, TRBD1, was not tested against the DNA. TRBV21-1 is listed as a pseudogene. Material for sequencing was peripheral blood. This CDR3 reads CASMLDRGVGNTIYF. The CDR3 DNA follows: TGTGCCAGCATGCTGGACAGGGGAGTTGGAAACACCATATATTTT.